This T cell receptor beta chain was retrieved from a study of blood T cell repertoires in COVID-19. Across the whole study: PBMCs, B-cell-depleted T cells, or T cells provided the cDNA or gDNA that made up the material.

Enrolled through a virtual design, the participants were between 18 and 89 years of age and came from about two dozen US areas. The CDR3 is 17 amino acids. Germline CDR1 reads SGHTA; CDR2 reads FQGNSA. The V and J ends lost 2 bases and 2 bases respectively, with 17 bases between them. This clone has just one count. In the study's own analysis: Researchers report that nucleated cell counts were estimated from reference gene primer amplification. Generated by immunoSEQ multiplex PCR, the TCRdb table keeps only in-frame clones and is missing some. V and J calls and clone size follow that table, whereas D and trimming were derived from the DNA. The sample consists of roughly 180,000 clones, around 83% of them appearing once.

The TCR was taken from a woman aged 50 to 65 in a cohort exposed to, infected with or recovered from COVID-19 (not recorded which). Material for sequencing was PBMCs or T cells enriched from blood (not recorded which). The chain joins TRBV7-2 to TRBJ2-3; weak D call: TRBD2 (6 bases). The CDR3 DNA reads TGTGCCAGCAGCTTAAGTTCGGGGCGGGGACCCACAGATACGCAGTATTTT. Its translation: CASSLSSGRGPTDTQYF.